These T cell receptor beta chains were read from a single sample in a study of CD8+CD57+ T cells in acquired aplastic anemia. A single record per CDR3 protein comes from TCRdb applying MiXCR to the reads. The sample contains roughly 160,000 distinct CDR3 sequences, 40% to 55% of which appear only once. Source material: sorted CD4+, CD8+, or CD8+CD57+ T cells (not recorded which) from PBMCs. The receptor set was obtained from a human donor with aplastic anemia. Each CDR3 is given with its conserved first and last residue. D genes are given only for firm matches. The size of a clone is reported for some rows only, either as once, few or many, or as a class for expanded clones.

>NA|TRBV6-5|TRBJ2-7|many
TGTGCCAGCGGGGGGTCAGAACCCTACGAGCAGTACTTC
CASGGSEPYEQYF
>NA|TRBV7-8|TRBJ2-5|NA
TGTGCCAGCAGCTCCCAACCCGGAACCCAAGAGACCCAGTACTTC
CASSSQPGTQETQYF
>NA|TRBV7-2|TRBJ1-2|NA
TGTGCCAGCAGCGAACCCCCTGAGTATGGCTACACCTTC
CASSEPPEYGYTF
>TRBD2|TRBV19|TRBJ2-5|many
TGTGCCAGTAGCCTCTCTAGCGGGCGATCTCAAGAGACCCAGTACTTC
CASSLSSGRSQETQYF
>TRBD1|TRBV5-8|TRBJ1-5|many
TGTGCCAGCAGCGAGCTAACAGGGGGCAATCAGCCCCAGCATTTT
CASSELTGGNQPQHF
>TRBD1|TRBV2|TRBJ1-1|NA
TGTGCCAGCAGACAGGGGTTTGAAGCTTTCTTT
CASRQGFEAFF
>NA|TRBV19|TRBJ2-6|NA
TGTGCCAGTAGTTGGCCTCAGGGGTCTGGGGCCAACGTCCTGACTTTC
CASSWPQGSGANVLTF
>TRBD2|TRBV7-6|TRBJ2-7|few
TGTGCCAGCAGCTCTAGCGGGGTGGGGGAGCAGTACTTC
CASSSSGVGEQYF
>NA|TRBV7-2|TRBJ2-2|NA
TGTGCCAGCAGCTACACGACAGGGGAGCTGTTTTTT
CASSYTTGELFF
>NA|TRBV10-3|TRBJ2-7|NA
TGTGCCATCAGTGAGTTCGCGGGGCAAGCGGAACAGCAGTACTTC
CAISEFAGQAEQQYF
>NA|TRBV20-1|TRBJ1-1|many
TGCAGTGCTAGTGCCGGAAAGAACACTGAAGCTTTCTTT
CSASAGKNTEAFF
>NA|TRBV7-3|TRBJ2-7|many
TGTGCCAGCAGCCCCAATGGCCTTCACTACGAGCAGTACTTC
CASSPNGLHYEQYF
>NA|TRBV7-2|TRBJ2-7|NA
TGTGCCAGCAGCTTAGTACCGGGGGACGAGCAGTACTTC
CASSLVPGDEQYF
>NA|TRBV20-1|TRBJ1-5|NA
TGCAGCATCCCGGGACAATCGAGCAATCAGCCCCAGCATTTT
CSIPGQSSNQPQHF
>TRBD1|TRBV6-2/TRBV6-3|TRBJ1-5|NA
TGTGCCAGCAGTTACGGGGGACAGGGGTGGAATCAGCCCCAGCATTTT
CASSYGGQGWNQPQHF
>NA|TRBV24-1|TRBJ2-1|NA
TGTGCCACCAGGGGTAGCAGTGGTATGGGAGAGCAGTTCTTC
CATRGSSGMGEQFF
>TRBD2|TRBV7-2|TRBJ2-2|many
TGTGCCAGCAGCCAGGGTAGCGGGACCGGGGAGCTGTTTTTT
CASSQGSGTGELFF
>NA|TRBV10-3|TRBJ1-3|NA
TGTGCCACCAGTGATAGCAGCTCTGGAAACACCATATATTTT
CATSDSSSGNTIYF
>NA|TRBV20-1|TRBJ2-7|NA
TGCAGTGCTAGTAGGGGTAGCTACGAGCAGTACTTC
CSASRGSYEQYF
>NA|TRBV24-1|TRBJ1-5|many
TGTGCCACCAGTTCTCCGGCAGCACCATATAGCAATCAGCCCCAGCATTTT
CATSSPAAPYSNQPQHF
>NA|TRBV10-3|TRBJ1-2|many
TGTGCCATCAGTGGTGCAGATTCCTATGGCTACACCTTC
CAISGADSYGYTF
>NA|TRBV10-3|TRBJ1-1|many
TGTGCCACTCACGGGGTTCAAGGCACTGAAGCTTTCTTT
CATHGVQGTEAFF
>NA|TRBV2|TRBJ1-2|many
TGTGCCAGCAGCGAGAGTAGGTTGGGTTATGGCTACACCTTC
CASSESRLGYGYTF
>TRBD1|TRBV18|TRBJ2-5|NA
TGTGCCAGCTCAACAGGGGAGGAGACCCAGTACTTC
CASSTGEETQYF
>TRBD2|TRBV10-1|TRBJ2-4|NA
TGCGCCAGCAGTTTGCACCTCGGACTAGCGGGAACCTATCAAACCAAAAACATTCAGTACTTC
CASSLHLGLAGTYQTKNIQYF
>NA|TRBV28|TRBJ1-2|few
TGTGCCAGCACCCCGACGGGGGGCAACTATGGCTACACCTTC
CASTPTGGNYGYTF
>TRBD2|TRBV7-2|TRBJ2-1|once
TGTGCCAGCAGAATAGCGGGAGGCACCTACAATGAGCAGTTCTTC
CASRIAGGTYNEQFF
>NA|TRBV24-1|TRBJ1-5|many
TGTGCCACCAGTGACGAGCGAGGGGACGCAAAACGGCCCCAGCATTTT
CATSDERGDAKRPQHF
>NA|TRBV7-4|TRBJ2-1|NA
TGTGCCAGCAGCTTAGTCCCTTACAATGAGCAGTTCTTC
CASSLVPYNEQFF
>NA|TRBV5-6|TRBJ1-4|few
TGTGCCAGCAGCTTATGGGGGGCTAATGAAAAACTGTTTTTT
CASSLWGANEKLFF
>TRBD2|TRBV7-3|TRBJ2-1|many
TGTGCCAGCAGCTTAGACATAGCGGGAGGTGGAAATGAGCAGTTCTTC
CASSLDIAGGGNEQFF
>NA|TRBV19|TRBJ1-2|NA
TGTGCCAGTAGTATAGGCGGCTACTATGGCTACACCTTC
CASSIGGYYGYTF
>TRBD1|TRBV2|TRBJ1-2|many
TGTGCCAGCAGTCGGGACAGTGAAAACTATGGCTACACCTTC
CASSRDSENYGYTF
>TRBD2|TRBV10-3|TRBJ2-1|NA
TGTGCCACCCTCTCTCCCGGGACTAAATACAATGAGCAGTTCTTC
CATLSPGTKYNEQFF
>NA|TRBV7-9|TRBJ2-7|NA
TGTGCCAGCAGCTTAGCGGCGACAGGAGCAACCTACGAGCAGTACTTC
CASSLAATGATYEQYF
>NA|TRBV28|TRBJ1-2|many
TGTGCCAGCAGTACACAAGGCTATGGCTACACCTTC
CASSTQGYGYTF
>NA|TRBV29-1|TRBJ1-1|NA
TGCAGCGTTGAAGATCGGGGGGGGACTGAAGCTTTCTTT
CSVEDRGGTEAFF
>TRBD1|TRBV25-1|TRBJ1-6|NA
TGTGCCAGCAGTACCGGGACAGGGATGAATTCACCCCTCCACTTT
CASSTGTGMNSPLHF
>NA|TRBV7-2|TRBJ1-6|NA
TGTGCCAGCAGCTTAGCGAAGGTCGCAAATTCACCCCTCCACTTT
CASSLAKVANSPLHF
>NA|TRBV24-1|TRBJ2-5|NA
TGTGCCACCGGCGAGACAAATGCGATGGAGACCCAGTACTTT
CATGETNAMETQYF
>NA|TRBV10-3|TRBJ2-7|few
TGTGCCATCAGTGCCTACTACGAGCAGTACTTC
CAISAYYEQYF
>NA|TRBV6-2/TRBV6-3|TRBJ1-1|few
TGTGCCAGCAGGTACCGAGTGCCCTACCTGGGACGGGTATCGAACACTGAAGCTTTCTTT
CASRYRVPYLGRVSNTEAFF
>TRBD1|TRBV7-9|TRBJ1-5|many
TGTGCCAGCAGCCAGGGGGAAGGACAGCCCCAGCATTTT
CASSQGEGQPQHF
>TRBD2|TRBV3-1|TRBJ2-1|NA
TGTGCCAGCGACCGGGGAGGGGCTTTGGTTGAGCAGTTCTTC
CASDRGGALVEQFF
>NA|TRBV19|TRBJ2-1|many
TGTGCCAGTAGTATTAGAGGTGGAGAATACAATGAGCAGTTCTTC
CASSIRGGEYNEQFF
>TRBD1|TRBV29-1|TRBJ1-5|NA
TGCAGCGTGTCGGGACAGGGTGATCAGCCCCAGCATTTT
CSVSGQGDQPQHF
>NA|TRBV25-1|TRBJ1-6|many
TGTGCCAGCAGTGTAACGGTGGGTTCACCCCTCCACTTT
CASSVTVGSPLHF
>TRBD2|TRBV3-1|TRBJ2-5|few
TGTGCCAGCAGCCAAAGGGTGGGCGGGGGGACGCAAGAGACCCAGTACTTC
CASSQRVGGGTQETQYF
>NA|TRBV25-1|TRBJ1-4|few
TGTGCCACCGAGGAAAGGGATCAAAAACTGTTTTTT
CATEERDQKLFF
>TRBD2|TRBV5-1|TRBJ2-1|many
TGCGCCAGCAGCTTGGGGGTGGCTAGCGGGACGTATGAGCAGTTCTTC
CASSLGVASGTYEQFF
>NA|TRBV20-1|TRBJ2-1|NA
TGCAGTGCTACTAGTGTAAGCTCCTACAATGAGCAGTTCTTC
CSATSVSSYNEQFF
>TRBD2|TRBV12-3/TRBV12-4|TRBJ2-7|many
TGTGCCAGCAGTTCTAGCGGGGCGGGGGAGCAGTACTTC
CASSSSGAGEQYF
>TRBD1|TRBV5-1|TRBJ2-7|NA
TGCGCCAGCAGCGCCGACAGGGGGCTGAACGAGCAGTACTTC
CASSADRGLNEQYF
>TRBD1|TRBV24-1|TRBJ2-5|NA
TGTGCCACCAGTGATTCCGGGACAGGGGTAGTTAGGGGAGAGACCCAGTACTTC
CATSDSGTGVVRGETQYF